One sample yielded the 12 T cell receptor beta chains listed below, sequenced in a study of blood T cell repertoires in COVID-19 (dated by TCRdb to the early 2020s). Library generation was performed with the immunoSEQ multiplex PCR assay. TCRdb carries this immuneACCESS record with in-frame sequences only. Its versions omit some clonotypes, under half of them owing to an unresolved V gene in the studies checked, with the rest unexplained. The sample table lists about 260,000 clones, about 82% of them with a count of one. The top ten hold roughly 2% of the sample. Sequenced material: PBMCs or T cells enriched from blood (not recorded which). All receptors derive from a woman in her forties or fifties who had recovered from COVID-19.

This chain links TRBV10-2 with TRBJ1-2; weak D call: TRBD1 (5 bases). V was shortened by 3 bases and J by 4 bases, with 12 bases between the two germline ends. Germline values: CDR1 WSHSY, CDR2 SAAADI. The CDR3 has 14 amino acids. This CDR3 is CASSDTLQGYGYTF. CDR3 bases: TGCGCCAGCAGTGATACTCTGCAGGGCTATGGCTACACCTTC.

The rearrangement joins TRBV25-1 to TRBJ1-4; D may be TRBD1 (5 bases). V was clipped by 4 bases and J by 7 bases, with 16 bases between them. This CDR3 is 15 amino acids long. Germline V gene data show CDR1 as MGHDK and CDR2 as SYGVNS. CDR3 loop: CASSARVRQSEKLFF. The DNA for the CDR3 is TGTGCCAGCAGTGCCCGAGTTCGACAGTCTGAAAAACTGTTTTTT.

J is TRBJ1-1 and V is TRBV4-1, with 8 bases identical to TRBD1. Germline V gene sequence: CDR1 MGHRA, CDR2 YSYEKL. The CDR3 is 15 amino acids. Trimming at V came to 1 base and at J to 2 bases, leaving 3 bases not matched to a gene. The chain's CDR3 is CASSQGDRGNTEAFF. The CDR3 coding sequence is TGCGCCAGCAGCCAAGGCGACAGGGGAAACACTGAAGCTTTCTTT.

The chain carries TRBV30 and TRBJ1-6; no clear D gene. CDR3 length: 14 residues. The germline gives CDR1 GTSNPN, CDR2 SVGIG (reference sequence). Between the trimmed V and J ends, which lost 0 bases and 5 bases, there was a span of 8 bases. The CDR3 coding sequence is TGTGCCTGGAGTGTTAGTCTTAATAATTCACCCCTCCACTTT. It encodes CAWSVSLNNSPLHF.

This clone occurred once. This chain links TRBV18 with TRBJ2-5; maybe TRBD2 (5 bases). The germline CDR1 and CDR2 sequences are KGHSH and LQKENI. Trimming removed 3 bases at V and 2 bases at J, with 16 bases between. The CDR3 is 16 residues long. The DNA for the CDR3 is TGTGCCAGCTCACCGTCCCTCAGCGGACCTCAAGAGACCCAGTACTTC. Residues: CASSPSLSGPQETQYF.

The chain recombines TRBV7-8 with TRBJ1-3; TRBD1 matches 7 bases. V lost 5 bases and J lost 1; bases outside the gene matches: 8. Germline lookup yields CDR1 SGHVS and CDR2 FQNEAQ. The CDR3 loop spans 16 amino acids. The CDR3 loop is CASSDYRGSSGNTIYF. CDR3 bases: TGTGCCAGCAGCGATTACAGGGGAAGTTCTGGAAACACCATATATTTT.

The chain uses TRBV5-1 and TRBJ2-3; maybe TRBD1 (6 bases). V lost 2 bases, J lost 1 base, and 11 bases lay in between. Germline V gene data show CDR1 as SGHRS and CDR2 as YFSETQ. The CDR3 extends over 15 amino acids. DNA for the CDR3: TGCGCCAGCAGCTTCTGGGACACCGGCACAGATACGCAGTATTTT. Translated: CASSFWDTGTDTQYF.

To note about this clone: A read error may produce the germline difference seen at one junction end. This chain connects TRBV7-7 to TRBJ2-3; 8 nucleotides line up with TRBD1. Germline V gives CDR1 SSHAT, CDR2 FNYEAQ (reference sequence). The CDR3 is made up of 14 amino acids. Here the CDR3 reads CASSHGQGPDTQYF. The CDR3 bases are TGTGCTAGCAGCCACGGACAGGGCCCAGATACGCAGTATTTT.

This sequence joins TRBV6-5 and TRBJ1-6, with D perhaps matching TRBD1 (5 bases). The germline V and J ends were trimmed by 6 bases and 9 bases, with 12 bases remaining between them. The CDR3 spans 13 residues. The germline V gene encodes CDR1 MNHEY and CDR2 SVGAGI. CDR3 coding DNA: TGTGCCAGCAGGATAGACAGTGTTTCACCCCTCCACTTT. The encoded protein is CASRIDSVSPLHF.

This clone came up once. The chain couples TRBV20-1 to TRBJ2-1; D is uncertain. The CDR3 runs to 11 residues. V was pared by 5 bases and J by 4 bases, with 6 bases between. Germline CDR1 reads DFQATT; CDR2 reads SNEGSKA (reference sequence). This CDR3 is CSAQIYNEQFF. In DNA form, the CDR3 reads TGCAGTGCTCAGATTTACAATGAGCAGTTCTTC.

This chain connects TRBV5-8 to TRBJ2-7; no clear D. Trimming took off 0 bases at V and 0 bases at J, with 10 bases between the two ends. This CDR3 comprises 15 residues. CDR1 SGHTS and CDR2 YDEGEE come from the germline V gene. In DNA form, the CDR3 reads TGTGCCAGCAGCTTGGTCGGGTTCAGCTCCTACGAGCAGTACTTC. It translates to CASSLVGFSSYEQYF. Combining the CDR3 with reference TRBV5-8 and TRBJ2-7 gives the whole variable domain EAGVTQSPTHLIKTRGQQATLRCSPISGHTSVYWYQQALGLGLQFLLWYDEGEERNRGNFPPRFSGRQFPNYSSELNVNALELEDSALYLCASSLVGFSSYEQYFGPGTRLTVT.

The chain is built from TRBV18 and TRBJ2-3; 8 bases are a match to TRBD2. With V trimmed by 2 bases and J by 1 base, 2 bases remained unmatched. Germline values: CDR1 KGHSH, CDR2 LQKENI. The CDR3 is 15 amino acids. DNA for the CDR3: TGTGCCAGCTCACCATCGACTAGCGGCACAGATACGCAGTATTTT. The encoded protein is CASSPSTSGTDTQYF.